The 31 T cell receptor beta chains below come from one sample, sequenced in a study of blood T cell repertoires in COVID-19 (dated by TCRdb to 2018 to 2021). Library construction relied on the immunoSEQ multiplex PCR assay. Imported from immuneACCESS, the table was reduced by TCRdb to in-frame sequences with V and J called. These copies leave out some clones; in studies compared against another copy, an unresolved V gene accounts for under half, and the cause of the remainder is not known. The sample yields tens of thousands of clones; 87% were counted once. The ten top clones hold approximately 5% of the sample. Sequenced sample: peripheral blood. These receptors were obtained from a human donor in a cohort sampled during active COVID-19.

The chain carries TRBV6-6 and TRBJ1-5; 7 positions match TRBD1. The CDR3 length is 14 residues. The V and J ends lost 3 bases and 4 bases, in that order; junction bases with no gene match: 3. The V gene's germline CDR1 is MNHNY and CDR2 SVGAGI (reference sequence). CDR3 nucleotides: TGTGCCAGCAGTTATAGGGGGCTGAATCAGCCCCAGCATTTT. The encoded protein is CASSYRGLNQPQHF.

V and J are TRBV11-2 and TRBJ1-2; 9 bases map to TRBD1. Trimming removed 5 bases from V and 6 bases from J; junction bases left unmatched: 10. The CDR3 is made up of 15 amino acids. CDR1 is SGHAT and CDR2 is FQNNGV in the germline V gene. In DNA form, the CDR3 reads TGTGCCAGCAGCGTCCGGGACAGGGTAGGGAATGGCTACACCTTC. Its translation: CASSVRDRVGNGYTF.

The J gene is TRBJ2-7, the V gene TRBV30, with D unresolved. CDR3 length: 12 amino acids. V was cut by 1 base and J by 3 bases, with 7 bases left in between. Germline V CDR1 and CDR2: GTSNPN, SVGIG (reference sequence). The CDR3 nucleotides are TGTGCCTGGAGTGGGCAATTCTACGAGCAGTACTTC. Its translation: CAWSGQFYEQYF.

V gene TRBV9 combines with J gene TRBJ2-2, with TRBD1 matching 7 bases. The CDR3 extends over 15 amino acids. Germline V gene data show CDR1 as SGDLS and CDR2 as YYNGEE. The J segment lost 3 bases and the V segment lost 3 bases, leaving 5 bases of the junction unmatched. The CDR3 is CASSGQGDYTGELFF. The CDR3 nucleotides read TGTGCCAGCAGCGGACAGGGAGATTACACCGGGGAGCTGTTTTTT.

The chain uses TRBV25-1 and TRBJ1-2, with 7 bases identical to TRBD1. The CDR3 extends over 15 amino acids. Trimming took 6 bases from V and 6 from J; bases not matched to a gene: 13. The germline CDR1 and CDR2 sequences are MGHDK and SYGVNS. The CDR3 sequence is CASSPHGTDVNGYTF. In nucleotides, the CDR3 is TGTGCCAGCAGCCCCCACGGGACAGATGTGAATGGCTACACCTTC.

The chain uses TRBV4-3 and TRBJ1-6; 9 bases map to TRBD1. In germline, CDR1 is LGHNA, CDR2 YSLEER. The ends lost 5 bases at V and 10 bases at J; junction bases unmatched: 6. CDR3 length: 14 residues. CDR3 in DNA: TGCGCCAGCAGCTTAACAGGGGGCCTCTCACCCCTCCACTTT. Amino acids: CASSLTGGLSPLHF.

The V gene is TRBV20-1, the J gene TRBJ1-6; TRBD1 matches 9 bases. The CDR3 runs 16 residues. Germline assignment: CDR1 DFQATT and CDR2 SNEGSKA (reference sequence). The V segment lost 3 bases and the J segment 4 bases; nucleotides outside the gene matches: 7. The CDR3 loop is CSASPDRGFYNSPLHF. CDR3 coding DNA: TGCAGTGCTAGTCCGGACAGGGGTTTTTATAATTCACCCCTCCACTTT.

V usage is TRBV4-1 and J usage is TRBJ2-3; TRBD2 matches at 8 bases. This CDR3 has 16 residues. Germline assignment: CDR1 MGHRA and CDR2 YSYEKL. V lost 1 base, J lost 7 bases, and 10 bases stayed unmatched. The CDR3 is CASSQGEREKGNTQYF. The CDR3 DNA follows: TGCGCCAGCAGCCAAGGGGAGCGGGAGAAGGGGAATACGCAGTATTTT.

The chain is built from TRBV5-4 and TRBJ1-1; 7 bases map to TRBD1. This CDR3 has 14 amino acids. Germline assignment: CDR1 SGHNT and CDR2 YYREEE (reference sequence). With V trimmed by 4 bases and J by 10 bases, 13 bases remained unmatched. As DNA, the CDR3 is TGTGCCAGCAGCCTCACAGGGGCGATAAGTACAGCTTTCTTT. Protein: CASSLTGAISTAFF.

The gene calls are TRBV6-6 and TRBJ2-7; D not certain. Germline CDR1 reads MNHNY; CDR2 reads SVGAGI (reference sequence). The CDR3 has 15 residues. Trimming took 0 bases from V and 4 from J, leaving 13 bases between them. For the CDR3, the DNA is TGTGCCAGCAGTTACTCGACTTCCTACGGGTACGAGCAGTACTTC. It encodes CASSYSTSYGYEQYF.

The chain uses TRBV2 and TRBJ1-2; no definite D call. The CDR3 sequence is 15 residues long. Per germline, CDR1 SNHLY and CDR2 FYNNEI. Trimming stripped 1 base from V and 0 bases from J, with 9 bases between. This chain's CDR3 is CASSEGRIANYGYTF. The CDR3 coding sequence is TGTGCCAGCAGTGAAGGCAGGATCGCTAACTATGGCTACACCTTC. The whole variable domain, remainder taken from reference TRBV2 and TRBJ1-2, is EPEVTQTPSHQVTQMGQEVILRCVPISNHLYFYWYRQILGQKVEFLVSFYNNEISEKSEIFDDQFSVERPDGSNFTLKIRSTKLEDSAMYFCASSEGRIANYGYTFGSGTRLTVV.

The rearrangement links TRBV6-1 to TRBJ2-5; perhaps TRBD2 as D (5 bases). The V end was cut by 2 bases, the J end by 5 bases, with 12 bases between. The CDR3 sequence is 14 residues long. Germline lookup yields CDR1 MNHNS and CDR2 SASEGT. The CDR3 nucleotides read TGTGCCAGCAGTGAATCGCTTGGGAGTGAGACCCAGTACTTC. This gives the protein CASSESLGSETQYF.

The chain uses TRBV11-2 and TRBJ2-1; 13 bases align to TRBD2. Germline CDR1 and CDR2: SGHAT and FQNNGV. V shed 4 bases, J shed 4 bases, and the junction held 7 bases outside the gene matches. The CDR3 loop spans 17 amino acids. CDR3 in amino acids: CASSSRPGLAGYNEQFF. As DNA, the CDR3 is TGTGCCAGCAGCTCGCGCCCGGGACTAGCGGGATACAATGAGCAGTTCTTC.

The chain is built from TRBV7-3 and TRBJ2-7; no definite D call. The V gene's germline CDR1 is SGHTA and CDR2 FQGTGA. Deletions cut 5 bases from V and 0 bases from J, with 8 bases between. This CDR3 comprises 13 residues. In DNA, the CDR3 is TGTGCCAGCAGCGTTCAAAACTCCTACGAGCAGTACTTC. Its protein product is CASSVQNSYEQYF.

The rearrangement uses TRBV5-1 and TRBJ1-4, with 7 bases aligning to TRBD1. The CDR3 contains 14 residues. CDR1 SGHRS and CDR2 YFSETQ come from the germline V gene. Unmatched junction bases numbered 4, after V lost 0 bases and J lost 8 bases. This chain's CDR3 is CASSLGQGREKLFF. CDR3 DNA: TGCGCCAGCAGCTTGGGACAGGGTAGGGAAAAACTGTTTTTT.

This clone is deemed medium-sized. The chain employs TRBV5-5 and TRBJ2-7, with 7 bases aligning to TRBD2. This CDR3 is 15 amino acids long. V trimming: 4 bases; J trimming: 2 bases; junction bases outside the gene matches: 9. CDR1 is SGHKS and CDR2 is YYEKEE in the germline V gene (reference sequence). CDR3 amino acids: CASSTKSGAAYEQYF. The CDR3 DNA sequence: TGTGCCAGCAGCACCAAGAGCGGGGCGGCCTACGAGCAGTACTTC.

The chain employs TRBV4-2 and TRBJ1-5; D is undetermined. CDR1 LGHNA and CDR2 YNFKEQ come from the germline V gene. There are 14 residues in the CDR3. Trimming took off 1 base at V and 1 base at J, with 5 bases between the two ends. The DNA for the CDR3 is TGTGCCAGCAGCCAAGCGCAGAGCAATCAGCCCCAGCATTTT. Its translation: CASSQAQSNQPQHF.

The V call is TRBV19, the J call TRBJ2-7; 8 bases align to TRBD1. With 6 bases clipped from V and 2 bases from J, the junction kept 0 bases outside the gene matches. The CDR3 length is 12 residues. Germline CDR1 is LNHDA and CDR2 is SQIVND (reference sequence). CDR3 DNA: TGTGCCAGTAGCAGGGGGCCCTACGAGCAGTACTTC. Protein: CASSRGPYEQYF.

J is TRBJ2-7 and V is TRBV5-6, with D unresolved. CDR3 length: 16 amino acids. Per germline, CDR1 SGHDT and CDR2 YYEEEE. The V and J ends lost 0 bases and 1 base respectively, with 14 bases between them. The CDR3 is CASSLGPQIRSYEQYF. The CDR3 DNA sequence: TGTGCCAGCAGCTTGGGGCCACAGATCCGTTCCTACGAGCAGTACTTC.

In DNA form, the CDR3 reads TGTGCCACCAGTGATTTTGGACAAGCTGAAGCTTTCTTT. Translation: CATSDFGQAEAFF. This chain uses TRBV24-1 with TRBJ1-1; perhaps TRBD1 as D (5 bases). Trimming removed 1 base at V and 6 bases at J, with 8 bases between. The V gene's germline CDR1 is KGHDR and CDR2 SFDVKD. The length of the CDR3 is 13 residues.

The chain employs TRBV11-3 and TRBJ2-3, with 7 positions matching TRBD2. CDR1 and CDR2 (germline): SGHNT, YENEEA. The CDR3 has 14 residues. The V and J ends lost 1 base and 9 bases, in that order; junction bases with no gene match: 7. The CDR3 loop is CASSLGSRGGTQYF. The DNA of the CDR3 is TGTGCCAGCAGCTTAGGATCCCGGGGAGGGACGCAGTATTTT.

This chain uses TRBV28 with TRBJ2-7, with 12 positions matching TRBD1. J gave up 6 bases and V 6 bases, and 6 bases lay outside the gene matches. This CDR3 comprises 14 residues. CDR1 is MDHEN, CDR2 SYDVKM, per germline. CDR3 nucleotide sequence: TGTGCCAGCAGACCGGGACAGGGGGCCCCCGAGCAGTACTTC. As protein: CASRPGQGAPEQYF.

The rearrangement uses TRBV6-5 and TRBJ2-7; D is uncertain. The CDR3 is made up of 13 amino acids. Trimming shortened V by 5 bases and J by 1 base, and 9 bases separated the two germline ends. CDR1 is MNHEY, CDR2 SVGAGI, per germline. The CDR3 loop is CASSKTRSYEQYF. The CDR3 coding sequence is TGTGCCAGCAGTAAGACACGTTCCTACGAGCAGTACTTC.

The chain joins TRBV18 to TRBJ2-6; the D gene is possibly TRBD1 (6 bases). Per germline, CDR1 KGHSH and CDR2 LQKENI. V gave up 1 base and J gave up 4 bases, with 14 bases separating them. This CDR3 comprises 17 residues. The CDR3 coding sequence is TGTGCCAGCTCACCACGGATAAACAGGGTCGGGGCCAACGTCCTGACTTTC. Protein: CASSPRINRVGANVLTF.

The genes are TRBV6-5 and TRBJ2-1, with 7 bases fitting TRBD2. CDR1 is MNHEY, CDR2 SVGAGI, per germline. CDR3 length: 14 amino acids. J lost 12 bases, V lost 6 bases, and 14 bases had no gene match. CDR3 protein: CASSPSLGGGSQFF. CDR3 DNA: TGTGCCAGCAGCCCCTCCTTGGGGGGAGGGTCGCAGTTCTTC.

The chain has TRBV11-2 and TRBJ2-7; 7 bases are shared with TRBD2. Germline values: CDR1 SGHAT, CDR2 FQNNGV. V gave up 4 bases and J gave up 3 bases; unmatched junction bases: 15. The CDR3 has 17 amino acids. CDR3 region: CASSYRPSGGSHYEQYF. The CDR3 DNA follows: TGTGCCAGCAGCTACCGGCCGAGTGGCGGGAGTCACTACGAGCAGTACTTC.

The count of this clone is one. This chain links TRBV18 with TRBJ1-5; D is unresolved. Looked up from germline, CDR1 is KGHSH and CDR2 is LQKENI. This CDR3 region has 13 residues. V shed 2 bases and J shed 4 bases, with 6 bases lying between them. CDR3 sequence (DNA): TGTGCCAGCTCACCATACCAGAATCAGCCCCAGCATTTT. Translating it yields CASSPYQNQPQHF.

The chain uses TRBV14 and TRBJ2-3; 9 nucleotides match TRBD2. Per germline, CDR1 SGHDN and CDR2 FVKESK. V was clipped by 6 bases and J by 6 bases; unmatched bases: 13. The CDR3 contains 16 residues. CDR3 loop: CASRPISGTSSDTQYF. In DNA, the CDR3 is TGTGCCAGCAGACCCATATCCGGGACTAGCTCGGATACGCAGTATTTT.

This chain joins TRBV10-3 and TRBJ2-1, with TRBD1 matching over 11 bases. Germline assignment: CDR1 ENHRY and CDR2 SYGVKD. With 4 bases clipped from V and 6 bases from J, the junction kept 8 bases outside the gene matches. The CDR3 has 16 amino acids. The CDR3 reads CAISAGTGGPSNEQFF. CDR3 DNA: TGTGCCATCAGTGCCGGGACAGGGGGTCCCTCCAATGAGCAGTTCTTC.

The J gene is TRBJ1-3, the V gene TRBV7-9; 9 bases are a match to TRBD1. The ends lost 1 base at V and 7 bases at J; junction bases unmatched: 11. Per the germline V gene, CDR1 is SEHNR and CDR2 is FQNEAQ (reference sequence). This CDR3 has 17 residues. Written as DNA, the CDR3 is TGTGCCAGCAGCTTAGGTGCCCCCTGGACAGGGGAGAACACCATATATTTT. Encoded protein: CASSLGAPWTGENTIYF.

The chain couples TRBV19 to TRBJ1-6; no clear D. Per germline, CDR1 LNHDA and CDR2 SQIVND (reference sequence). The CDR3 has 12 amino acids. V lost 5 bases and J 8 bases, leaving 7 bases between the germline ends. This CDR3 is CASSYRDSPLHF. The CDR3 nucleotides are TGTGCCAGTAGTTACCGGGATTCACCCCTCCACTTT. The full variable domain, completed using reference TRBV19 and TRBJ1-6, is DGGITQSPKYLFRKEGQNVTLSCEQNLNHDAMYWYRQDPGQGLRLIYYSQIVNDFQKGDIAEGYSVSREKKESFPLTVTSAQKNPTAFYLCASSYRDSPLHFGNGTRLTVT.